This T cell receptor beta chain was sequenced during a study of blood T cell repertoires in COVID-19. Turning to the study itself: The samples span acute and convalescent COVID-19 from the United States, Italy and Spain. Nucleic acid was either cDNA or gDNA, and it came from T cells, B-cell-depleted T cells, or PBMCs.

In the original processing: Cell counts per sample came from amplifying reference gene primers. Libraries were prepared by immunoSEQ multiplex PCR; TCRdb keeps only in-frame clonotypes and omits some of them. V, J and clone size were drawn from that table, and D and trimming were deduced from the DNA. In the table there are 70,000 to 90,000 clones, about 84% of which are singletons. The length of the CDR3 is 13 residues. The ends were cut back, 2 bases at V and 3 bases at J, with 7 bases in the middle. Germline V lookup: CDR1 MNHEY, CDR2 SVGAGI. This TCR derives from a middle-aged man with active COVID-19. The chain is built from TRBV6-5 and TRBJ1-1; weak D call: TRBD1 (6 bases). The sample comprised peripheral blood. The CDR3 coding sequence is TGTGCCAGCAGTTACAACAGGGACACTGAAGCTTTCTTT. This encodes CASSYNRDTEAFF.